These T cell receptor beta chains were read from a single sample in a study of spatial heterogeneity in lung cancer. Via MiXCR, TCRdb re-called the 5' RACE reads, giving one row per CDR3 protein. The table shows approximately 40,000 distinct CDR3 sequences, with approximately 7% occurring only once. Here the sequenced sample was PBMCs, taken at surgery. Receptor source: a female donor with early-stage non-small cell lung cancer. The conserved cysteine and the conserved F or W are not part of the CDR3 here. The order of the fields is clone size, D gene, V gene, J gene, CDR3 protein. D genes are given only for firm matches. Size tells how often a clone was seen (once, few, many) or the class of an expanded clone, and some rows leave it out.

NA	NA	TRBV6-5	TRBJ2-5	ASTTKWGAQETQY
many	NA	TRBV9	TRBJ2-3	ASSARDLSTDTQY
NA	NA	TRBV20-1	TRBJ1-2	SARKAEYGYT
many	NA	TRBV29-1	TRBJ1-1	SVDRGRVAF
NA	NA	TRBV27	TRBJ1-2	ASSYDRSNYGYT
many	NA	TRBV5-1	TRBJ2-3	ASSWEGVPTDTQY
many	TRBD1	TRBV28	TRBJ2-2	ASSLVGQGNTGELF
NA	TRBD2	TRBV18	TRBJ2-7	ASSPRTRGREQY
few	TRBD2	TRBV20-1	TRBJ2-3	SARKASGSTDTQY
many	NA	TRBV9	TRBJ2-3	ASSAAGQFTDTQY
many	NA	TRBV6-2/TRBV6-3	TRBJ2-3	ASSYVDSPTSDTQY
many	TRBD1	TRBV2	TRBJ1-1	ASRAGQGAGNTEAF
many	NA	TRBV9	TRBJ1-1	ASSRGLWENTEAF
few	TRBD2	TRBV6-6	TRBJ2-5	ASSYPAGTSSGAQY
few	NA	TRBV20-1	TRBJ2-3	SAKKLVGTADTQY
few	TRBD1	TRBV19	TRBJ2-7	ASSYRDRDYEQY
few	NA	TRBV12-3/TRBV12-4	TRBJ2-7	ASSLRGAFEQY
many	TRBD1	TRBV19	TRBJ1-5	ASSARTEGASNQPQH